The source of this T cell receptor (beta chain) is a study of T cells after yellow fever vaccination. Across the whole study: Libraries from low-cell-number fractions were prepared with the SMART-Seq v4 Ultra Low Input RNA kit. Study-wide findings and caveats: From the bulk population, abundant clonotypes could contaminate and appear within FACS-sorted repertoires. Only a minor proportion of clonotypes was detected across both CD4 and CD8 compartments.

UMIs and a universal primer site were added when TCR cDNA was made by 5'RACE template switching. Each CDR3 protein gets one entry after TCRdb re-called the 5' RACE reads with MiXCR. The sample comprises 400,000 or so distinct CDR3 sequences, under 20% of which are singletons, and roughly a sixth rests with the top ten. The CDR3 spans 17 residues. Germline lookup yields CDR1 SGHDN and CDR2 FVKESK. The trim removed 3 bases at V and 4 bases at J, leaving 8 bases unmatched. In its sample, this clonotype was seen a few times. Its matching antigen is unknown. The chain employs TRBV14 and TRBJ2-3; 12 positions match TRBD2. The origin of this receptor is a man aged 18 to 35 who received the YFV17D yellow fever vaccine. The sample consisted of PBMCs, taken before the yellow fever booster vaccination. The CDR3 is CASSHLLAGGPSDTQYF. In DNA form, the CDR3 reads TGTGCCAGCAGCCACCTACTAGCGGGGGGCCCCTCAGATACGCAGTATTTT.